Each of the 4 T cell receptor beta chains below was sequenced from the same sample in a study of CD8+ T cells in alopecia areata. As the sequencing template, cDNA was produced by extracting RNA and reverse transcribing it. TCRdb's table, derived via immunoSEQ multiplex PCR, lists solely in-frame clones and lacks some. The data show approximately 89,000 clones, roughly 51% seen once. Sequencing was done on a sample of NKG2D-high CD8+ T cells sorted from blood. These receptor sequences come from a human donor with alopecia areata.

The chain couples TRBV5-1 to TRBJ2-2, with D tentatively TRBD1 (6 bases). With 0 bases removed from V and 4 bases from J, the gap between germline ends came to 10 bases. The CDR3 runs 15 residues. CDR1 and CDR2 (germline): SGHRS, YFSETQ. CDR3 sequence (DNA): TGCGCCAGCAGCTTGGTAGGGGACACCACCGGGGAGCTGTTTTTT. Amino acid sequence: CASSLVGDTTGELFF.

The CDR3 DNA follows: TGTGCCAGCAGCTTAGTTCGTTTCGAGCAGTACTTC. It yields the protein CASSLVRFEQYF. The J gene is TRBJ2-7, the V gene TRBV7-8; D remains unclear. V lost 1 base and J 6 bases, leaving 7 bases between the germline ends. Germline values: CDR1 SGHVS, CDR2 FQNEAQ. This CDR3 is built from 12 residues. The variable domain in full, completed from reference TRBV7-8 and TRBJ2-7, reads GAGVSQSPRYKVAKRGQDVALRCDPISGHVSLFWYQQALGQGPEFLTYFQNEAQLDKSGLPSDRFFAERPEGSVSTLKIQRTQQEDSAVYLCASSLVRFEQYFGPGTRLTVT.

This clone has only a few counts. The chain combines TRBV7-9 with TRBJ1-1; the D gene is possibly TRBD1 (6 bases). Germline loops: CDR1 SEHNR, CDR2 FQNEAQ (reference sequence). The CDR3 length is 12 residues. Trimming removed 6 bases at V and 7 bases at J, with 12 bases between. For the CDR3, the DNA is TGTGCCAGCAGTTCAGACAGGAGTGAAGCTTTCTTT. Translating gives CASSSDRSEAFF.

The gene calls are TRBV29-1 and TRBJ2-1; TRBD2 matches 16 bases. The CDR3 has 18 amino acids. Trimming took 6 bases from V and 8 from J; bases not matched to a gene: 16. The germline V gene encodes CDR1 SQVTM and CDR2 ANQGSEA. This CDR3 reads CSVDSGLAGGPYGHEQFF. Here the CDR3 DNA reads TGCAGCGTAGACTCGGGACTAGCGGGAGGGCCTTACGGCCATGAGCAGTTCTTC.